The 29 T cell receptor beta chains below come from one sample, sequenced in a study of Graves' ophthalmopathy and Graves' hyperthyroidism. Amplifying from RNA transcripts, the study obtained TCR beta CDR3 regions. In the first round, RT-PCR was carried out with HTBI primers, and a multiplex PCR formed the second round. TCRdb reprocessed the multiplex PCR reads with MiXCR, giving one entry per CDR3 protein. The sample has approximately 50,000 distinct CDR3 sequences, less than 65% seen once. The sequenced sample was peripheral blood. The origin of the receptors is an adult man with Graves' ophthalmopathy.

This clonotype ranks as medium-sized (0.01 to 0.1%). This chain links TRBV25-1 with TRBJ2-2, with 7 bases identical to TRBD1. CDR1 and CDR2 from the germline V gene are MGHDK and SYGVNS. This CDR3 region has 17 residues. V lost 4 bases, J lost 1 base, and 9 bases stayed unmatched. CDR3 sequence (DNA): TGTGCCAGCAGTGCGGACAGGCATTTACTGAACACCGGGGAGCTGTTTTTT. Translated, it gives CASSADRHLLNTGELFF.

The CDR3 protein is CSADRGGETQYF. The CDR3 nucleotides are TGCAGTGCAGACAGGGGAGGAGAGACCCAGTACTTC. The chain has TRBV20-1 and TRBJ2-5; 8 bases agree with TRBD1. This CDR3 region has 12 residues. Trimming cost V 6 bases and J 4 bases; bases outside gene matches: 4. The germline gives CDR1 DFQATT, CDR2 SNEGSKA (reference sequence).

The chain recombines TRBV7-2 with TRBJ2-3; no clear D. Trimming stripped 1 base from V and 2 bases from J, with 10 bases between. The CDR3 runs 15 residues. The germline V gene has CDR1 SGHTA and CDR2 FQGNSA. The CDR3 is CASSLVGIYTDTQYF. The CDR3 DNA reads as TGTGCCAGCAGCTTAGTTGGCATATACACAGATACGCAGTATTTT.

This clonotype was picked up a small number of times. The chain uses TRBV7-9 and TRBJ2-5; 10 bases fit TRBD1. Germline loops: CDR1 SEHNR, CDR2 FQNEAQ (reference sequence). With V trimmed by 0 bases and J by 3 bases, 7 bases remained unmatched. The length of the CDR3 is 17 residues. DNA for the CDR3: TGTGCCAGCAGCTTAGCGGGACAGGGGTTTGGTGAAGAGACCCAGTACTTC. Translation: CASSLAGQGFGEETQYF.

The CDR3 DNA is TGTGCCAGCAGCTCACACGGGGGGGCCTATGAGCAGTTCTTC. Amino acids: CASSSHGGAYEQFF. This sequence joins TRBV7-3 and TRBJ2-1; 8 nucleotides align to TRBD2. The junction had 7 bases not matched to a gene; V was cut back by 4 bases and J by 8 bases. This CDR3 contains 14 residues. Germline loops: CDR1 SGHTA, CDR2 FQGTGA.

There are a few counts of this clonotype. V usage is TRBV20-1 and J usage is TRBJ2-7; D is possibly TRBD1 or TRBD2 (5 bases each). CDR1 is DFQATT and CDR2 is SNEGSKA in the germline V gene (reference sequence). The CDR3 is made up of 14 amino acids. V was pared by 6 bases and J by 3 bases, with 18 bases between. The CDR3 spells CSAKGPKSGYEQYF. The DNA for the CDR3 is TGCAGTGCAAAGGGACCGAAGTCGGGCTACGAGCAGTACTTC.

The J gene is TRBJ1-1, the V gene TRBV7-9; D call uncertain. With 5 bases removed from V and 3 bases from J, the gap between germline ends came to 13 bases. The CDR3 is 14 residues long. The V gene's germline CDR1 is SEHNR and CDR2 FQNEAQ (reference sequence). The CDR3 bases are TGTGCCAGCAGCCCCCCCGCGCGGGACACTGAAGCTTTCTTT. Protein product: CASSPPARDTEAFF.

This clonotype was seen a handful of times. This may stem from a read error, because a much larger clone lies one nucleotide away. The CDR3 coding sequence is TGTGCCAGCAGTTCCGGGACTAGGGTTTCCGAGCAGTACTTC. Translated, it gives CASSSGTRVSEQYF. The rearrangement uses TRBV6-6 and TRBJ2-7, with 8 bases matching TRBD2. CDR1 and CDR2 (germline): MNHNY, SVGAGI (reference sequence). The CDR3 totals 14 residues. The trim removed 4 bases at V and 6 bases at J, leaving 8 bases unmatched.

This clonotype was seen many times. The chain recombines TRBV27 with TRBJ2-1; the D is unclear. Looked up from germline, CDR1 is MNHEY and CDR2 is SMNVEV (reference sequence). This CDR3 comprises 13 residues. Trimming shortened V by 0 bases and J by 8 bases, and 8 bases separated the two germline ends. The CDR3 loop reads CASSLSWYHEQFF. DNA for the CDR3: TGTGCCAGCAGTTTATCGTGGTACCATGAGCAGTTCTTC.

V gene TRBV13 combines with J gene TRBJ2-5; D unresolved. This CDR3 region has 14 residues. V lost 5 bases to trimming and J lost 5 bases, with 15 bases between them. Germline values: CDR1 PRHDT, CDR2 FYEKMQ (reference sequence). CDR3 loop: CASSRSVGRETQYF. CDR3 coding DNA: TGTGCCAGCAGCCGGTCGGTCGGGCGGGAGACCCAGTACTTC.

V and J are TRBV3-1 and TRBJ2-3; D is perhaps TRBD1 or TRBD2 (5 bases each). This CDR3 comprises 16 residues. Per germline, CDR1 LGHDT and CDR2 YNNKEL (reference sequence). The ends were cut back, 0 bases at V and 3 bases at J, with 13 bases in the middle. CDR3 nucleotide sequence: TGTGCCAGCAGCCAAGATATGGGGGTGGATACAGATACGCAGTATTTT. Translation gives CASSQDMGVDTDTQYF.

V gene TRBV19 combines with J gene TRBJ2-6, with D maybe TRBD2 (6 bases). V was shortened by 5 bases and J by 1 base, with 18 bases between the two germline ends. Germline loops: CDR1 LNHDA, CDR2 SQIVND (reference sequence). This CDR3 has 18 amino acids. CDR3 in amino acids: CASSPRRGARSGANVLTF. Here the CDR3 DNA reads TGTGCCAGTAGTCCCCGGCGGGGCGCTAGATCTGGGGCCAACGTCCTGACTTTC.

V gene TRBV6-5 combines with J gene TRBJ2-2; D uncertain. Trimming left V 4 bases short and J 3 bases short, with 6 bases between. The CDR3 has 13 residues. Germline V gene data show CDR1 as MNHEY and CDR2 as SVGAGI. The CDR3 DNA follows: TGTGCCAGCAGTTCGATATACACCGGGGAGCTGTTTTTT. Encoded protein: CASSSIYTGELFF.

Concerning this clonotype: A much larger clone differs by one base, so this may be a read error. V and J are TRBV3-1 and TRBJ1-1; a weak D match, TRBD1 (5 bases). The CDR3 has 14 residues. Germline CDR1 is LGHDT and CDR2 is YNNKEL (reference sequence). V was pared by 1 base and J by 6 bases, with 12 bases between. DNA of the CDR3: TGTGCCAGCAGCCAAGGGGGGGTGAGCGCTGAAGCTTTCTTT. This sequence encodes CASSQGGVSAEAFF.

The chain joins TRBV5-6 to TRBJ1-6, with D maybe TRBD1 (6 bases). Deletions cut 3 bases from V and 13 bases from J, with 20 bases between. Germline V gene sequence: CDR1 SGHDT, CDR2 YYEEEE. The length of the CDR3 is 15 residues. For the CDR3, the DNA is TGTGCCAGCAGCTCTGGGGGGCAGAAGGATCAGCCCCTCCACTTT. This encodes CASSSGGQKDQPLHF. Full variable domain (remainder filled in from reference TRBV5-6 and TRBJ1-6): DAGVTQSPTHLIKTRGQQVTLRCSPKSGHDTVSWYQQALGQGPQFIFQYYEEEERQRGNFPDRFSGHQFPNYSSELNVNALLLGDSALYLCASSSGGQKDQPLHFGNGTRLTVT.

Note on this clonotype: The junction and the germline gene differ at one end; a read error may be behind it. The chain joins TRBV9 to TRBJ1-4; the D is unclear. The CDR3 covers 15 residues. From germline, CDR1 is SGDLS and CDR2 YYNGEE. The CDR3 bases are TGTGCCAGTAGCGTAGCTAGCGGGTATAATGGAAAACTGTTTTTT. It yields the protein CASSVASGYNGKLFF. Full variable domain (missing parts from reference TRBV9 and TRBJ1-4): DSGVTQTPKHLITATGQRVTLRCSPRSGDLSVYWYQQSLDQGLQFLIQYYNGEERAKGNILERFSAQQFPDLHSELNLSSLELGDSALYFCASSVASGYNGKLFFGSGTQLSVL.

Ten or more counts support this clonotype. The chain has TRBV20-1 and TRBJ2-7; possibly TRBD2 for D (6 bases). CDR3 length: 18 amino acids. V was trimmed by 5 bases and J by 2 bases, leaving 28 bases between them. Per germline, CDR1 DFQATT and CDR2 SNEGSKA (reference sequence). The chain's CDR3 is CSAARRGLEGIYPYEQYF. The DNA of the CDR3 is TGCAGTGCTGCCCGAAGGGGACTTGAGGGTATTTACCCCTACGAGCAGTACTTC.

This clonotype was counted ten times or more. The gene calls are TRBV6-5 and TRBJ2-1; 10 nucleotides line up with TRBD1. The CDR3 is made up of 14 amino acids. The germline V gene encodes CDR1 MNHEY and CDR2 SVGAGI. V lost 10 bases, J lost 8 bases, and 11 bases stayed unmatched. The CDR3 region is CATESGQGWYEQFF. The CDR3 DNA reads as TGTGCCACCGAATCGGGACAGGGGTGGTATGAGCAGTTCTTC.

Concerning this clonotype: A read error is possible here, since a much larger clone lies one base away. This chain uses TRBV28 with TRBJ2-1, with D perhaps matching TRBD1 (5 bases). From germline, CDR1 is MDHEN and CDR2 SYDVKM. Trimming stripped 7 bases from V and 6 bases from J, with 19 bases between. CDR3 length equals 15 residues. The CDR3 spells CASNFFTGRLNEQFF. CDR3 DNA: TGTGCCAGCAATTTTTTCACAGGTAGACTCAATGAGCAGTTCTTC.

CDR3 protein: CASSGHNQPQHF. As DNA, the CDR3 is TGTGCCAGCAGTGGACACAATCAGCCCCAGCATTTT. The V call is TRBV6-1, the J call TRBJ1-5, with D unresolved. Germline loops: CDR1 MNHNS, CDR2 SASEGT. The CDR3 has 12 amino acids. V was clipped by 4 bases and J by 3 bases, with 4 bases between them.

As for this clonotype: The junction shows a germline mismatch at one end, possibly a read error. This chain joins TRBV12-3 or TRBV12-4 and TRBJ2-5; no clear D gene. The CDR3 extends over 11 amino acids. CDR3 bases: TGTGCTAGCAGTCGCGCGGTCGCCCAGTACTTC. Translation gives CASSRAVAQYF.

Regarding this clonotype: One end of the junction fails to match germline, which may point to a read error. V is TRBV19 and J is TRBJ1-5; TRBD1 is a possible D gene (5 bases). CDR3 size: 14 residues. Germline CDR1 LNHDA, CDR2 SQIVND (reference sequence). The CDR3 DNA follows: TGTGCCGGTAGCCCGGACAAGGGGAATCAGCCCCAGCATTTT. It yields the protein CAGSPDKGNQPQHF.

The V and J genes are TRBV19 and TRBJ2-5; TRBD2 agrees at 9 bases. Germline V gene sequence: CDR1 LNHDA, CDR2 SQIVND (reference sequence). V trimming: 3 bases; J trimming: 6 bases; junction bases outside the gene matches: 11. The CDR3 runs 16 residues. The CDR3 is CASSIGAGGPGKTQYF. Written as DNA, the CDR3 is TGTGCCAGTAGTATCGGCGCGGGAGGGCCGGGAAAGACCCAGTACTTC.

The chain combines TRBV9 with TRBJ1-3, with D unresolved. Germline CDR1 SGDLS, CDR2 YYNGEE. The CDR3 runs 14 residues. V lost 0 bases, J lost 9 bases, and 13 bases lay in between. The chain's CDR3 is CASSVGRTGSTIYF. CDR3 DNA sequence: TGTGCCAGCAGCGTAGGGCGGACTGGGAGCACCATATATTTT.

This clonotype was detected many times. The J gene is TRBJ1-2, the V gene TRBV14; 8 nucleotides agree with TRBD1. V shed 2 bases, J shed 5 bases, and the junction held 7 bases outside the gene matches. Germline assignment: CDR1 SGHDN and CDR2 FVKESK. This CDR3 comprises 15 residues. CDR3 in amino acids: CASSQWTGSLYGYTF. The CDR3 DNA sequence: TGTGCCAGCAGCCAATGGACAGGGTCGTTATATGGCTACACCTTC.

The chain joins TRBV5-1 to TRBJ2-3; TRBD2 might be the D (7 bases). V was trimmed by 3 bases and J by 1 base, leaving 24 bases between them. There are 19 residues in the CDR3. Germline assignment: CDR1 SGHRS and CDR2 YFSETQ. The CDR3 spells CASSSLGGRGEWGTDTQYF. The CDR3 DNA reads TGCGCCAGCAGCTCCCTGGGGGGGAGGGGGGAATGGGGCACAGATACGCAGTATTTT.

This clonotype was seen just once. The chain couples TRBV5-6 to TRBJ1-5, with a weak D call TRBD1 (6 bases). This CDR3 spans 16 amino acids. V was pared by 2 bases and J by 2 bases, with 14 bases between. Germline V gene sequence: CDR1 SGHDT, CDR2 YYEEEE. CDR3 sequence reads: CASSLQGGGRNQPQHF. In nucleotides, the CDR3 is TGTGCCAGCAGCTTACAGGGTGGTGGGCGCAATCAGCCCCAGCATTTT.

Details on this clonotype: The final CDR3 position lacks the conserved phenylalanine or tryptophan, pointing to a likely read error. This chain connects TRBV2 to TRBJ1-4; D call uncertain. The CDR3 extends over 14 amino acids. The V gene's germline CDR1 is SNHLY and CDR2 FYNNEI. V gave up 4 bases and J gave up 4 bases, with 10 bases separating them. The CDR3 region has the DNA TGTGCCAGCAGTGGGAAGGCGGGTAATGAAAAACTGTTTTAT. This codes for CASSGKAGNEKLFY.

The sample holds many counts of this clonotype. The chain carries TRBV5-6 and TRBJ1-3; no definite D call. Between the trimmed V and J ends, which lost 1 base and 0 bases, there was a span of 8 bases. This CDR3 has 15 amino acids. The V gene's germline CDR1 is SGHDT and CDR2 YYEEEE. The CDR3 here is CASSLFLISGNTIYF. CDR3 DNA: TGTGCCAGCAGCTTGTTCTTGATCTCTGGAAACACCATATATTTT.